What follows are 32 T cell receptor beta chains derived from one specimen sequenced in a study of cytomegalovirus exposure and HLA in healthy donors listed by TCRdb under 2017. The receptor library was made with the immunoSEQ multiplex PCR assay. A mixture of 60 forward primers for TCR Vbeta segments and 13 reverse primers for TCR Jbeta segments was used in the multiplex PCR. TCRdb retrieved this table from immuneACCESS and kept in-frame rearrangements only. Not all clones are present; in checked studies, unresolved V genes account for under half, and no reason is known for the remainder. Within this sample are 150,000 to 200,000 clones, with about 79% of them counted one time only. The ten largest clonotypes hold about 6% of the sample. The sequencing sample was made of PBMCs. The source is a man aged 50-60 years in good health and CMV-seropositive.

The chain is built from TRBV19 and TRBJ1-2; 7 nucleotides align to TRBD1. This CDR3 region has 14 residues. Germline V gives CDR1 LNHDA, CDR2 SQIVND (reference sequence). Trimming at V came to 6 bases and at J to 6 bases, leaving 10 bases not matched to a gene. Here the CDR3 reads CASRSTGASDGYTF. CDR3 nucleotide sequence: TGTGCCAGTAGATCTACAGGGGCTTCAGATGGCTACACCTTC.

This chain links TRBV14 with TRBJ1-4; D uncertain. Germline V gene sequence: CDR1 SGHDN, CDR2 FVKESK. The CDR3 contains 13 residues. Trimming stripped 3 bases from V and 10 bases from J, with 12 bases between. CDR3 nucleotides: TGTGCCAGCAGCCAGGGAGCGCGCGGAAAACTGTTTTTT. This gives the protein CASSQGARGKLFF.

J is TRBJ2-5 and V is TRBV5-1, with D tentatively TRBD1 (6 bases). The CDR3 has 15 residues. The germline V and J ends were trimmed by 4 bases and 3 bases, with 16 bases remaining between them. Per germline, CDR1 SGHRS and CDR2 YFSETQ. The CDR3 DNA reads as TGCGCCAGCAGCGATGACGGCAGGGGAGAAGAGACCCAGTACTTC. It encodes CASSDDGRGEETQYF.

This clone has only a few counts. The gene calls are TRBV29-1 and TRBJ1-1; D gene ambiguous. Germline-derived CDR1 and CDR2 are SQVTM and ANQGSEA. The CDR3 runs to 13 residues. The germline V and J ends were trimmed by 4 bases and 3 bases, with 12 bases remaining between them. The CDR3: CSVASGRDTEAFF. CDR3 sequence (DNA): TGCAGCGTTGCCTCCGGGAGGGACACTGAAGCTTTCTTT.

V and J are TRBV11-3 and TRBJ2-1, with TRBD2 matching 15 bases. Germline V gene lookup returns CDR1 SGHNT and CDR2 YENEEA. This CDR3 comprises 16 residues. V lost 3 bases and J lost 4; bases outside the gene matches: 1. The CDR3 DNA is TGTGCCAGCAGCTTGGGACTAGCGGGGGGATACAATGAGCAGTTCTTC. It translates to CASSLGLAGGYNEQFF. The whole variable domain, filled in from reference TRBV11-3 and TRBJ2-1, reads EAGVVQSPRYKIIEKKQPVAFWCNPISGHNTLYWYLQNLGQGPELLIRYENEEAVDDSQLPKDRFSAERLKGVDSTLKIQPAELGDSAVYLCASSLGLAGGYNEQFFGPGTRLTVL.

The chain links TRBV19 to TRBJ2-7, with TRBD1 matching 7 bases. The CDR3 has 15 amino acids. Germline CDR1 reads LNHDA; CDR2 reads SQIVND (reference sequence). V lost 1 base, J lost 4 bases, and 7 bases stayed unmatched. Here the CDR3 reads CASSIGWGQSYEQYV. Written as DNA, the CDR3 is TGTGCCAGTAGTATAGGATGGGGACAGTCGTACGAGCAGTACGTC.

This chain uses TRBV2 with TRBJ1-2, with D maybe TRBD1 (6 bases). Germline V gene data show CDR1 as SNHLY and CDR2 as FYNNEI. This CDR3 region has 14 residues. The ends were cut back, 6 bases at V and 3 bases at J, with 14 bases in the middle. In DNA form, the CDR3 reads TGTGCCAGCAGCCGGTACAGGGCCGACTATGGCTACACCTTC. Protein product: CASSRYRADYGYTF.

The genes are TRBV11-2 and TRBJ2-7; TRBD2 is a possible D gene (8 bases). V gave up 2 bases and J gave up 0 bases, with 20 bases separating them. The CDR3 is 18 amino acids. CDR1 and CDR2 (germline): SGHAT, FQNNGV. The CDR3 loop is CASSLSATGGGSSYEQYV. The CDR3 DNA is TGTGCCAGCAGCTTAAGTGCAACGGGAGGGGGCAGCTCCTACGAGCAGTACGTC.

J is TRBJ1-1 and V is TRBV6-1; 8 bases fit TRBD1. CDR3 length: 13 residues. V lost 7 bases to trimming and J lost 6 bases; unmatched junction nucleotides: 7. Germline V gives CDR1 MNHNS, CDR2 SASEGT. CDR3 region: CASTQTGGAEAFF. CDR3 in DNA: TGTGCCAGCACCCAAACAGGGGGTGCTGAAGCTTTCTTT.

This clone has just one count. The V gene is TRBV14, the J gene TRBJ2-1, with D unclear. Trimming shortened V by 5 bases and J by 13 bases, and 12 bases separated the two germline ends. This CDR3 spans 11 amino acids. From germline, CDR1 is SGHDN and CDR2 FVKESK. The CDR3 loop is CASSRNDLQFF. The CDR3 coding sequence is TGTGCCAGCAGCAGAAACGACTTACAGTTCTTC.

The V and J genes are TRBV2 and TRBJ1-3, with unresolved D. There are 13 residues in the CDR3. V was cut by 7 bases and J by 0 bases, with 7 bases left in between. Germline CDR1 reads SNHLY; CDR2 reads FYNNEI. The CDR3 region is CASNRNSGNTIYF. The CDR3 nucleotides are TGTGCCAGCAACAGAAACTCTGGAAACACCATATATTTT.

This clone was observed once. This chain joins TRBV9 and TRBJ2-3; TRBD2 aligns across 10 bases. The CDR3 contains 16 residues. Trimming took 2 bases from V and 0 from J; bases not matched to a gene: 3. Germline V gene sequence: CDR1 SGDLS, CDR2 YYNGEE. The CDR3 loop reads CASSVSSGGSTDTQYF. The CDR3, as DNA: TGTGCCAGCAGCGTTAGTAGCGGGGGGAGCACAGATACGCAGTATTTT.

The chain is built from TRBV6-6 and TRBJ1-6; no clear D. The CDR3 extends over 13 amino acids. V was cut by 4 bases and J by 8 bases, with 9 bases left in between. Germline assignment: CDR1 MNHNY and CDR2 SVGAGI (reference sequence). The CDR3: CASSWRADSPLHF. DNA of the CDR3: TGTGCCAGCAGTTGGAGGGCTGATTCACCCCTCCACTTT.

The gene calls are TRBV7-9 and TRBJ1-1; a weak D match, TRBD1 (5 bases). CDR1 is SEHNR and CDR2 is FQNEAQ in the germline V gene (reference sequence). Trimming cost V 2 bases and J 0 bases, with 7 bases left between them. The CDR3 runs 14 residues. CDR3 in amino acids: CASSLQGMNTEAFF. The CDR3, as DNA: TGTGCCAGCAGCTTACAGGGAATGAACACTGAAGCTTTCTTT.

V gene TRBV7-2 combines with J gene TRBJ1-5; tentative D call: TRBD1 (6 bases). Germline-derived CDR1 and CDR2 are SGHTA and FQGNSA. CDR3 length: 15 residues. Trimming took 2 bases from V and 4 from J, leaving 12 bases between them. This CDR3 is CASSLIPGANQPQHF. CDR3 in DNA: TGTGCCAGCAGCTTAATTCCAGGGGCAAATCAGCCCCAGCATTTT.

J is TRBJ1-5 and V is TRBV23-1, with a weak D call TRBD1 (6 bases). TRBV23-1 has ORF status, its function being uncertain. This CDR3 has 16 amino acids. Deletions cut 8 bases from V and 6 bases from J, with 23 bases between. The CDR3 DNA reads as TGCGCCAGCGATCTTAGGGGAACAGGGTGGTGTCAGCCCCAGCATTTT. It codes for CASDLRGTGWCQPQHF.

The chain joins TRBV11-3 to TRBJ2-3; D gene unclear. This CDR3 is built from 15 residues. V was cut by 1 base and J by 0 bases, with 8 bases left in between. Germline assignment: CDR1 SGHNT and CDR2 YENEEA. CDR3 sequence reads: CASSLAVTSTDTQYF. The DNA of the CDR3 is TGTGCCAGCAGCTTAGCGGTTACTAGCACAGATACGCAGTATTTT.

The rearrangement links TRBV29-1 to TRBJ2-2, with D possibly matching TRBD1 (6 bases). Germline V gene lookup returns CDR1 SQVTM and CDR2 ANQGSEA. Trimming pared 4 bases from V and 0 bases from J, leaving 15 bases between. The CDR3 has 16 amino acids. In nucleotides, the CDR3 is TGCAGCGTTGTGGGGTGGGGGCTAGCGAACACCGGGGAGCTGTTTTTT. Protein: CSVVGWGLANTGELFF.

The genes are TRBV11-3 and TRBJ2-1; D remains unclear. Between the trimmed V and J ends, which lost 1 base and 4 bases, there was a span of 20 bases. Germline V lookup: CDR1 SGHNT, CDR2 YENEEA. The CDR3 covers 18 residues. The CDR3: CASSLAVGWALPYNEQFF. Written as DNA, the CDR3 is TGTGCCAGCAGCTTAGCCGTTGGATGGGCTCTACCTTACAATGAGCAGTTCTTC.

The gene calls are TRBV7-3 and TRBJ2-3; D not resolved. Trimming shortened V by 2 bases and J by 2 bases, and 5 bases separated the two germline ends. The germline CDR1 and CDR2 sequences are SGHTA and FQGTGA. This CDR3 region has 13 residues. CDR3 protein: CASSLAYTDTQYF. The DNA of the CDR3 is TGTGCCAGCAGCTTAGCCTACACAGATACGCAGTATTTT. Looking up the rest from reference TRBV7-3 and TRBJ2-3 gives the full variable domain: GAGVSQTPSNKVTEKGKYVELRCDPISGHTALYWYRQSLGQGPEFLIYFQGTGAADDSGLPNDRFFAVRPEGSVSTLKIQRTERGDSAVYLCASSLAYTDTQYFGPGTRLTVL.

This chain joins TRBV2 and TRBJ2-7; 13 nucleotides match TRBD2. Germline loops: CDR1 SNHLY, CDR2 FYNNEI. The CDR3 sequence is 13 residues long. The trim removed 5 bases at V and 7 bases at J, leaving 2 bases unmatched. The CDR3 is CASSTTSGGEQYF. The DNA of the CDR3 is TGTGCCAGCAGTACGACTAGCGGGGGGGAGCAGTACTTC.

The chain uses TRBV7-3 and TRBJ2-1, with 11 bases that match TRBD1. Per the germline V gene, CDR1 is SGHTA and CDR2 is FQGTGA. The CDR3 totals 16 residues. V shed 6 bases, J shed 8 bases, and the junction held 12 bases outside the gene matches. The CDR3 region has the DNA TGTGCCAGCAGTCAAGTAGGGACAGGGGGTACGCATGAGCAGTTCTTC. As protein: CASSQVGTGGTHEQFF.

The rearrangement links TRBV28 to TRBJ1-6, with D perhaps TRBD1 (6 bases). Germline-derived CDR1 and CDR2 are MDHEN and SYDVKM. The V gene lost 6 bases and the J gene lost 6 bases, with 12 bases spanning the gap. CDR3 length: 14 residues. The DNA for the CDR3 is TGTGCCAGCAGACCTCGACAGGTTAATTCACCCCTCCACTTT. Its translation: CASRPRQVNSPLHF. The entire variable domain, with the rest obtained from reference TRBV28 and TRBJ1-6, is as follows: DVKVTQSSRYLVKRTGEKVFLECVQDMDHENMFWYRQDPGLGLRLIYFSYDVKMKEKGDIPEGYSVSREKKERFSLILESASTNQTSMYLCASRPRQVNSPLHFGNGTRLTVT.

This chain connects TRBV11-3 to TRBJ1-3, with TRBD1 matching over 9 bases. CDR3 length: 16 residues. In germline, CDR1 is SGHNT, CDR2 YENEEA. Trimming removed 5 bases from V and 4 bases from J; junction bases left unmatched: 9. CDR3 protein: CASSLLSGTGGNTIYF. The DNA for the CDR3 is TGTGCCAGCAGCCTTCTCTCCGGGACAGGGGGAAACACCATATATTTT. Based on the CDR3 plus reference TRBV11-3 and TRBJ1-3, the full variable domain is EAGVVQSPRYKIIEKKQPVAFWCNPISGHNTLYWYLQNLGQGPELLIRYENEEAVDDSQLPKDRFSAERLKGVDSTLKIQPAELGDSAVYLCASSLLSGTGGNTIYFGEGSWLTVV.

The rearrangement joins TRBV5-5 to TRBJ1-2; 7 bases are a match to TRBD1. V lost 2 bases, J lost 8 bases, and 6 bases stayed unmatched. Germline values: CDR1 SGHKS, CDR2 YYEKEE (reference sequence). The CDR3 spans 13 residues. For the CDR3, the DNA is TGTGCCAGCAGCTTAGCAGGGGGAGGCGGCTACACCTTC. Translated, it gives CASSLAGGGGYTF.

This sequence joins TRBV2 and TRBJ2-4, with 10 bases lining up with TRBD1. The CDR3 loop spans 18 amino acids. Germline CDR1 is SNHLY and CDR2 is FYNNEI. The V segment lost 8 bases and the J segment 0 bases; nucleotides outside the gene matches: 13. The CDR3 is CASSPGDRGRLAKNIQYF. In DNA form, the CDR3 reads TGTGCCAGCTCCCCAGGGGACAGGGGCCGATTAGCCAAAAACATTCAGTACTTC.

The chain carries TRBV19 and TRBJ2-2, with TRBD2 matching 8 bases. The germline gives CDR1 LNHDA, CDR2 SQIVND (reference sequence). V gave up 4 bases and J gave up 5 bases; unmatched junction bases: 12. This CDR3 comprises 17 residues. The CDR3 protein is CASSTSSGTRRTGELFF. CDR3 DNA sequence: TGTGCCAGTAGTACCTCGTCCGGGACTAGGAGGACCGGGGAGCTGTTTTTT.

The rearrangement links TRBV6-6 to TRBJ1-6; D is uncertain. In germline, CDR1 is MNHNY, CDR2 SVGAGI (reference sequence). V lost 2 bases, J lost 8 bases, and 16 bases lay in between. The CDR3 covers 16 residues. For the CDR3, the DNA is TGTGCCAGCAGTTACCCCTCGGGGAGGGCGGATTCACCCCTCCACTTT. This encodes CASSYPSGRADSPLHF.

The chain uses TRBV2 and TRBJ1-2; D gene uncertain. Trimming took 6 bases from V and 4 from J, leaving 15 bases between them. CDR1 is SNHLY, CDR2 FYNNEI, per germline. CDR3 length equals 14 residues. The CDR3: CASSLDGRGYGYTF. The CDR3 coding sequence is TGTGCCAGCAGCCTAGACGGAAGAGGCTATGGCTACACCTTC. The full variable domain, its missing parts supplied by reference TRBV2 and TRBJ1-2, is EPEVTQTPSHQVTQMGQEVILRCVPISNHLYFYWYRQILGQKVEFLVSFYNNEISEKSEIFDDQFSVERPDGSNFTLKIRSTKLEDSAMYFCASSLDGRGYGYTFGSGTRLTVV.

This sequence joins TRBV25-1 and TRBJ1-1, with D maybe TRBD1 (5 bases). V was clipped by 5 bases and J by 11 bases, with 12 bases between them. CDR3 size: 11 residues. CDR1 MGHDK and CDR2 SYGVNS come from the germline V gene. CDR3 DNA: TGTGCCAGCAGTTACGACAGACATGCTTTCTTT. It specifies CASSYDRHAFF.

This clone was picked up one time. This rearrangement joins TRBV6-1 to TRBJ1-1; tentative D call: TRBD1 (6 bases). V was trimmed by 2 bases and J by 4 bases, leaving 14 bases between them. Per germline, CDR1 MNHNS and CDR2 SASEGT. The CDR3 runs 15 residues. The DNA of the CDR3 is TGTGCCAGCAGTGAATCCCGCGGGGGCAGCACTGAAGCTTTCTTT. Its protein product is CASSESRGGSTEAFF.

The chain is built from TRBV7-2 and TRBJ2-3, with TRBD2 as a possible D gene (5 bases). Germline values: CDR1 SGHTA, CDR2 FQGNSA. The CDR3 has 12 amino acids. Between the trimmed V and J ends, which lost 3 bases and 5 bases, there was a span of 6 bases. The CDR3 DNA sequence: TGTGCCAGCAGCTTCGCGGGAGATACGCAGTATTTT. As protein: CASSFAGDTQYF.